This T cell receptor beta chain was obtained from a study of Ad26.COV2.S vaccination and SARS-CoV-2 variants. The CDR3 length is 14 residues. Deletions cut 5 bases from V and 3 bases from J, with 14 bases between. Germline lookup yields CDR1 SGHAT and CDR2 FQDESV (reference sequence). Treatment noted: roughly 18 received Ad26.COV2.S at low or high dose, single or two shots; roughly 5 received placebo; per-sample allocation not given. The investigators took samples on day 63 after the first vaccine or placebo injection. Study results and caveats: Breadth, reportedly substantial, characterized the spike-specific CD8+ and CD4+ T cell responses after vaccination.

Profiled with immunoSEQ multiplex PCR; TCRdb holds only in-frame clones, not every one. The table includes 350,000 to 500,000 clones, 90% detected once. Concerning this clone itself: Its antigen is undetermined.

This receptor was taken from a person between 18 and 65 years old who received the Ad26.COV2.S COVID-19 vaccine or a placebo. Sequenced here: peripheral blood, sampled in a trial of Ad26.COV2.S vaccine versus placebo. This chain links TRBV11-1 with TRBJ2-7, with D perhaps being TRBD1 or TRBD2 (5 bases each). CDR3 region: CASSPGTGGYEQYF. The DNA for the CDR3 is TGTGCCAGCAGCCCCGGGACCGGAGGCTACGAGCAGTACTTC.